A single T cell receptor beta chain is shown here with its context. Measured with immunoSEQ multiplex PCR; TCRdb has only the in-frame clones, and not every one. The table records roughly 220,000 clones, nearly 90% of them present only once. The record originates from a study of blood T cell repertoires in COVID-19. From germline, CDR1 is GTSNPN and CDR2 SVGIG (reference sequence). The CDR3 totals 15 residues. V gave up 2 bases and J gave up 10 bases, with 21 bases separating them. The clonotype was recovered from a man aged 25-45 years who had been exposed to COVID-19. The sample was PBMCs or T cells enriched from blood (not recorded which). V and J are TRBV30 and TRBJ2-1; a weak D match, TRBD2 (7 bases). The CDR3 is CAWSIGRVGGDEQFF. In nucleotides, the CDR3 is TGTGCCTGGAGTATCGGTCGGGTAGGGGGGGACGAGCAGTTCTTC. The whole variable domain, filled in from reference TRBV30 and TRBJ2-1, reads SQTIHQWPATLVQPVGSPLSLECTVEGTSNPNLYWYRQAAGRGLQLLFYSVGIGQISSEVPQNLSASRPQDRQFILSSKKLLLSDSGFYLCAWSIGRVGGDEQFFGPGTRLTVL.